This passage covers 24 T cell receptor beta chains from one sample sequenced in a study of response to subunit inactivated influenza vaccine. One entry per CDR3 protein results from TCRdb running MiXCR on the RT-PCR reads. The sample yields more than 200,000 distinct CDR3 sequences, less than 15% seen once. The material sequenced was non-naive T cells sorted from PBMCs, taken about 14 days before vaccination. Receptors originate from a man in his forties or fifties who received an inactivated influenza vaccine.

In its sample, this clonotype was seen many times. The V call is TRBV7-9, the J call TRBJ2-2; D could derive from TRBD1 or TRBD2 (6 bases each). The germline gives CDR1 SEHNR, CDR2 FQNEAQ (reference sequence). V lost 3 bases, J lost 3 bases, and 11 bases lay in between. The CDR3 covers 15 residues. CDR3 sequence: CASSFPGADTGELFF. For the CDR3, the DNA is TGTGCCAGCAGCTTTCCGGGGGCCGACACCGGGGAGCTGTTTTTT.

CDR3 sequence (DNA): TGCGCCAGCAGCCAAGATAAGACAGGGACAGATACGCAGTATTTT. Translation: CASSQDKTGTDTQYF. The rearrangement uses TRBV4-3 and TRBJ2-3; TRBD1 agrees at 7 bases. Germline assignment: CDR1 LGHNA and CDR2 YSLEER. V lost 0 bases and J lost 3; bases outside the gene matches: 3. The CDR3 is made up of 15 amino acids.

This clonotype has at least ten counts. The chain recombines TRBV11-2 with TRBJ2-7; D is unclear. The CDR3 has 14 amino acids. The V gene lost 1 base and the J gene lost 7 bases, with 14 bases spanning the gap. Germline V gene data show CDR1 as SGHAT and CDR2 as FQNNGV. The CDR3 nucleotides are TGTGCCAGCAGCTTAGCCCTTGCAAGCCGGGAGCAGTACTTC. Protein product: CASSLALASREQYF.

This clonotype appeared a few times. This chain links TRBV6-2 or TRBV6-3 with TRBJ1-2; TRBD1 aligns across 7 bases. V was clipped by 0 bases and J by 14 bases; unmatched bases: 9. Germline CDR1 and CDR2: MNHEY and SVGEGT. The CDR3 spans 13 residues. The CDR3 region has the DNA TGTGCCAGCAGTTACTCGAAATTAGACAGGGAGACCTTC. Translated, it gives CASSYSKLDRETF.

In this sample, this clonotype turned up many times. This chain uses TRBV27 with TRBJ2-3; 13 nucleotides agree with TRBD2. The CDR3 extends over 16 amino acids. V trimming: 5 bases; J trimming: 4 bases; junction bases outside the gene matches: 6. Germline assignment: CDR1 MNHEY and CDR2 SMNVEV (reference sequence). This chain's CDR3 is CASSERTSGSPDTQYF. CDR3 bases: TGTGCCAGCAGTGAGCGGACTAGCGGGAGCCCAGATACGCAGTATTTT.

The chain employs TRBV21-1 and TRBJ2-3; no DNA check was done on the table's D call, TRBD2. TRBV21-1 is noted as a pseudogene. The CDR3 spans 16 residues. For the CDR3, the DNA is TGTGCCAGCAGCAAAGACGGCGGGGAGAGCACAGATACGCAGTATTTT. Translated: CASSKDGGESTDTQYF.

The table lists this clonotype with many counts. The V and J genes are TRBV12-3 or TRBV12-4 and TRBJ2-1, with TRBD2 identical over 7 bases. This CDR3 is 15 amino acids long. Unmatched junction bases numbered 8, after V lost 3 bases and J lost 6 bases. The DNA of the CDR3 is TGTGCCAGCAGTTTTAGTGCAGCGGGACTCAATGAGCAGTTCTTC. Translation gives CASSFSAAGLNEQFF.

The chain links TRBV7-9 to TRBJ2-5; D could derive from TRBD1 or TRBD2 (5 bases each). V gave up 4 bases and J gave up 10 bases, with 10 bases separating them. This CDR3 has 11 amino acids. Germline V gene data show CDR1 as SEHNR and CDR2 as FQNEAQ (reference sequence). CDR3 region: CASSSGPDQYF. The CDR3 nucleotides read TGTGCCAGCAGCTCGGGACCGGACCAGTACTTC. Complete variable domain (other parts from reference TRBV7-9 and TRBJ2-5): DTGVSQNPRHKITKRGQNVTFRCDPISEHNRLYWYRQTLGQGPEFLTYFQNEAQLEKSRLLSDRFSAERPKGSFSTLEIQRTEQGDSAMYLCASSSGPDQYFGPGTRLLVL.

This chain links TRBV7-8 with TRBJ2-3; the match to TRBD2 covers 11 bases. The germline V gene has CDR1 SGHVS and CDR2 FQNEAQ. This CDR3 has 16 residues. With 2 bases clipped from V and 5 bases from J, the junction kept 6 bases outside the gene matches. The CDR3 nucleotides read TGTGCCAGCAGCTTAAGGCGTACTAGCGGGGGAGATACGCAGTATTTT. Its translation: CASSLRRTSGGDTQYF.

This CDR3 reads CAWRGGYQETQYF. CDR3 sequence (DNA): TGTGCCTGGAGGGGCGGGTACCAAGAGACCCAGTACTTC. This chain connects TRBV30 to TRBJ2-5; D is perhaps TRBD2 (5 bases). The germline V gene encodes CDR1 GTSNPN and CDR2 SVGIG (reference sequence). The CDR3 consists of 13 residues. The ends were cut back, 3 bases at V and 0 bases at J, with 8 bases in the middle.

The rearrangement joins TRBV7-2 to TRBJ1-1; D is ambiguous. The CDR3 extends over 14 amino acids. V was trimmed by 1 base and J by 5 bases, leaving 11 bases between them. Germline lookup yields CDR1 SGHTA and CDR2 FQGNSA. The CDR3 coding sequence is TGTGCCAGCAGCTTAGATCTAGGGCTTACTGAAGCTTTCTTT. This sequence encodes CASSLDLGLTEAFF.

This clonotype was counted at least ten times. The V and J genes are TRBV11-2 and TRBJ2-3; a possible D gene is TRBD1 (6 bases). Trimming took off 2 bases at V and 4 bases at J, with 13 bases between the two ends. The CDR3 extends over 15 amino acids. Germline V lookup: CDR1 SGHAT, CDR2 FQNNGV. The CDR3 sequence is CASSLQPGVADTQYF. In DNA form, the CDR3 reads TGTGCCAGCAGCTTACAGCCAGGGGTTGCAGATACGCAGTATTTT.

This clonotype appeared a single time. The rearrangement links TRBV27 to TRBJ2-7; D not certain. Per the germline V gene, CDR1 is MNHEY and CDR2 is SMNVEV (reference sequence). The CDR3 loop spans 15 amino acids. V gave up 3 bases and J gave up 6 bases, with 18 bases separating them. As DNA, the CDR3 is TGTGCCAGCAGTTTTAGCAGCAGTAGCTCCGGCGAGCAGTACTTC. Amino acid sequence: CASSFSSSSSGEQYF.

This clonotype was recorded many times. The CDR3 sequence is CSVAQWDRTDTQYF. CDR3 nucleotide sequence: TGCAGCGTTGCCCAGTGGGACCGCACAGATACGCAGTATTTT. The rearrangement joins TRBV29-1 to TRBJ2-3; D is possibly TRBD1 or TRBD2 (5 bases each). Germline CDR1 is SQVTM and CDR2 is ANQGSEA. The CDR3 is 14 residues long. Trimming took off 4 bases at V and 1 base at J, with 12 bases between the two ends.

Only a few counts were recorded for this clonotype. The genes are TRBV11-2 and TRBJ2-6, with TRBD1 identical over 10 bases. This CDR3 contains 19 residues. V lost 5 bases and J lost 3; bases outside the gene matches: 13. Germline loops: CDR1 SGHAT, CDR2 FQNNGV. This CDR3 is CASSRGGSGQGFGANVLTF. The CDR3 nucleotides are TGTGCCAGCAGCAGAGGGGGTTCGGGACAGGGGTTTGGGGCCAACGTCCTGACTTTC.

The chain couples TRBV30 to TRBJ2-1; 7 nucleotides align to TRBD1. Germline V gene sequence: CDR1 GTSNPN, CDR2 SVGIG (reference sequence). The CDR3 is 14 amino acids. The V segment lost 4 bases and the J segment 9 bases; nucleotides outside the gene matches: 12. In DNA, the CDR3 is TGTGCCTGGATTAGAAAAGGGGGCGCGGGTGAGCAGTTCTTC. This sequence encodes CAWIRKGGAGEQFF.

V and J are TRBV12-3 or TRBV12-4 and TRBJ1-4; D uncertain. Trimming pared 4 bases from V and 5 bases from J, leaving 14 bases between. This CDR3 region has 15 residues. In DNA form, the CDR3 reads TGTGCCAGCAGTTCCTACGGAGATTCAAATGAAAAACTGTTTTTT. Residues: CASSSYGDSNEKLFF.

The chain is built from TRBV20-1 and TRBJ1-5, with 7 bases aligning to TRBD1. The trim removed 3 bases at V and 2 bases at J, leaving 4 bases unmatched. This CDR3 has 14 residues. Germline CDR1 is DFQATT and CDR2 is SNEGSKA (reference sequence). In nucleotides, the CDR3 is TGCAGTGCTAGTCAAGGGGGCGGCAATCAGCCCCAGCATTTT. This sequence encodes CSASQGGGNQPQHF.

The chain is built from TRBV11-3 and TRBJ2-3; no reliable D call. Trimming cost V 6 bases and J 3 bases, with 16 bases left between them. The CDR3 is made up of 15 amino acids. Germline-derived CDR1 and CDR2 are SGHNT and YENEEA. The DNA of the CDR3 is TGTGCCAGCAGTTTTGTTCCGGTAGGGACAGATACGCAGTATTTT. This gives the protein CASSFVPVGTDTQYF.

This clonotype has at least ten counts. This chain connects TRBV10-2 to TRBJ2-5, with a possible D match to TRBD2 (6 bases). CDR1 WSHSY and CDR2 SAAADI come from the germline V gene. V dropped 9 bases and J dropped 5 bases, with 13 bases sitting between them. The CDR3 length is 12 residues. CDR3 loop: CASSVSGETQYF. CDR3 bases: TGCGCCAGTTCGGTCAGCGGGGAGACCCAGTACTTC.

This clonotype has only a few counts. Its ends do not fully match the called genes, so a read error is possible. The chain carries TRBV7-9 and TRBJ2-4; tentatively, D is TRBD1 (5 bases). Germline V gives CDR1 SEHNR, CDR2 FQNEAQ (reference sequence). The CDR3 has 12 residues. In DNA form, the CDR3 reads TGTGCCAGCAGCTTAGTTGAAGGGGCTGGGGACTTC. Amino acids: CASSLVEGAGDF.

This clonotype came up many times. V and J are TRBV6-1 and TRBJ2-7, with 11 bases matching TRBD1. J lost 1 base, V lost 3 bases, and 2 bases had no gene match. The CDR3 has 15 residues. The germline V gene has CDR1 MNHNS and CDR2 SASEGT. CDR3 DNA sequence: TGTGCCAGCAGTGATCGGGACAGGGGGTCCTACGAGCAGTACTTC. Translating it yields CASSDRDRGSYEQYF.

In its sample, this clonotype was seen many times. The chain has TRBV2 and TRBJ2-3; D tentatively reads TRBD1 or TRBD2 (5 bases each). CDR1 is SNHLY and CDR2 is FYNNEI in the germline V gene. Trimming took 7 bases from V and 0 from J, leaving 14 bases between them. The CDR3 totals 15 residues. The CDR3 is CASTRQRTSTDTQYF. CDR3 in DNA: TGTGCCAGCACCAGGCAGCGGACAAGCACAGATACGCAGTATTTT.

This clonotype has more than one count but fewer than ten. V and J are TRBV12-3 or TRBV12-4 and TRBJ1-2; D unresolved. The CDR3 is 13 amino acids. V was cut by 5 bases and J by 2 bases, with 9 bases left in between. The CDR3 nucleotides are TGTGCCAGCAGTCCCACGGGAAACTATGGCTACACCTTC. Encoded protein: CASSPTGNYGYTF.